These 3 T cell receptor beta chains were sequenced from one sample in a study of patients and donors after allogeneic stem cell transplantation. TCRdb re-called the RT-PCR reads with MiXCR, one entry per CDR3 protein. In the table there are about 400,000 distinct CDR3 sequences, 16% of which are singletons. The sample consisted of blood, either unsorted or a sorted T cell fraction (not recorded which). The receptors were gathered from a human donor who was either an allogeneic HSCT recipient or a stem cell or donor lymphocyte infusion donor (not recorded which). It is not recorded whose cells these are; they may come from a transplant donor.

The V and J genes are TRBV10-3 and TRBJ2-2; D gene ambiguous. This CDR3 is built from 18 residues. The V gene lost 2 bases and the J gene lost 5 bases, with 21 bases spanning the gap. Germline assignment: CDR1 ENHRY and CDR2 SYGVKD. Here the CDR3 DNA reads TGTGCCATCAGTGAGGTGGGCGGTGCATCGGTTGTGACCGGGGAGCTGTTTTTT. Protein sequence: CAISEVGGASVVTGELFF.

This clonotype was observed a few times. This sequence joins TRBV6-1 and TRBJ1-1; 11 nucleotides line up with TRBD1. Unmatched junction bases numbered 10, after V lost 6 bases and J lost 10 bases. Germline V lookup: CDR1 MNHNS, CDR2 SASEGT. CDR3 length: 14 amino acids. CDR3 loop: CASSRKGDRGSAFF. The CDR3 nucleotides are TGTGCCAGCAGCCGGAAAGGGGACAGGGGGTCAGCTTTCTTT.

This clonotype was seen a handful of times. The chain couples TRBV6-1 to TRBJ2-1; no reliable D call. Germline-derived CDR1 and CDR2 are MNHNS and SASEGT. Trimming left V 4 bases short and J 7 bases short, with 17 bases between. This CDR3 contains 15 residues. The DNA for the CDR3 is TGTGCCAGCAGTGCGATGCTAACCTTATTAAATGAGCAGTTCTTC. The encoded protein is CASSAMLTLLNEQFF.